The TCR beta chain described here comes from a study of T-cell reconstitution after alpha-beta-depleted transplantation in children. CDR1 is SGHRS, CDR2 YFSETQ, per germline. The CDR3 has 15 amino acids. Trimming pared 3 bases from V and 6 bases from J, leaving 15 bases between. This clonotype was recorded a few times. Unique molecular identifiers were used to barcode this TCRbeta library. One entry per CDR3 protein results from TCRdb running MiXCR on the PCR reads. There are roughly 570,000 distinct CDR3 sequences in the sample; roughly a quarter occur only once, and approximately 39% lies in the top ten.

The TCR comes from a boy younger than two with Wiskott-Aldrich syndrome, due to receive a stem cell transplant. The starting material was PBMCs, obtained before TCRalphabeta/CD19-depleted stem cell transplant. V usage is TRBV5-1 and J usage is TRBJ2-2, with D unresolved. The CDR3 region has the DNA TGCGCCAGCAGCTCGTTCCGGGTGGAAGCCGGGGAGCTGTTTTTT. This codes for CASSSFRVEAGELFF.